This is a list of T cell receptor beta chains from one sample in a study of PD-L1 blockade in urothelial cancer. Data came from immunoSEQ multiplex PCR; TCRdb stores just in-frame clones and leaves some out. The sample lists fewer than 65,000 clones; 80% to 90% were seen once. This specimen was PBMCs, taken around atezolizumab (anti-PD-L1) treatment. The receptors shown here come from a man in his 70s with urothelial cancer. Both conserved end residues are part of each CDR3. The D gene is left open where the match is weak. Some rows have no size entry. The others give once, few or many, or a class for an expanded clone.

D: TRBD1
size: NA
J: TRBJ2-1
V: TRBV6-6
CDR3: CASSLGTGGYNEQFF
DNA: TGTGCCAGCAGTTTGGGGACAGGGGGCTACAATGAGCAGTTCTTC

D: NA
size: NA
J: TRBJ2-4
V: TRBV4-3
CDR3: CASSQDLEPLAKNIQYF
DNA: TGCGCCAGCAGCCAAGATTTGGAGCCGCTAGCCAAAAACATTCAGTACTTC

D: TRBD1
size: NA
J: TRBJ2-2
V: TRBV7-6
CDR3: CASSLAGGENTGELFF
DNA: TGTGCCAGCAGCCTCGCAGGGGGCGAAAACACCGGGGAGCTGTTTTTT

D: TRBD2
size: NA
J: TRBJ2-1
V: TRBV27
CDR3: CAAGSGRASGYNEQFF
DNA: TGTGCCGCGGGAAGCGGGAGGGCCTCCGGATACAATGAGCAGTTCTTC

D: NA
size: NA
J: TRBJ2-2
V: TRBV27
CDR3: CASRFQANTGELFF
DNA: TGTGCCAGCCGGTTCCAGGCGAACACCGGGGAGCTGTTTTTT

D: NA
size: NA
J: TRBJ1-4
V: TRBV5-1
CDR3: CASSLETPANEKLFF
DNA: TGCGCCAGCAGCTTGGAAACGCCAGCTAATGAAAAACTGTTTTTT

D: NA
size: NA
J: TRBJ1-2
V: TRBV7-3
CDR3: CASSLNPGGQEGYGYTF
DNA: TGTGCCAGCAGCTTAAACCCCGGGGGGCAGGAGGGCTATGGCTACACCTTC

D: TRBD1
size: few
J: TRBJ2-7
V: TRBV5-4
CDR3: CASSHRGGSYEQYF
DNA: TGTGCCAGCTCCCACAGGGGTGGCTCCTACGAGCAGTACTTC

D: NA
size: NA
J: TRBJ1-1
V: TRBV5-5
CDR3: CASSLPGDTEAFF
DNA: TGTGCCAGCAGTTTACCGGGAGACACTGAAGCTTTCTTT

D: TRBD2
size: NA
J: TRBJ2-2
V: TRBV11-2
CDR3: CASSLGLAGSGTGELFF
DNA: TGTGCCAGCAGCTTAGGACTAGCGGGGTCGGGCACCGGGGAGCTGTTTTTT

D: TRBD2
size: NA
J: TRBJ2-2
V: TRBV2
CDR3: CASRDPGLAGRFGYTGELFF
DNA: TGTGCCAGCAGAGATCCGGGACTAGCGGGACGGTTTGGGTACACCGGGGAGCTGTTTTTT

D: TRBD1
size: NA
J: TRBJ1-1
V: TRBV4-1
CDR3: CASSPNPTGGTEAFF
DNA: TGCGCCAGCAGTCCCAATCCTACAGGGGGCACTGAAGCTTTCTTT

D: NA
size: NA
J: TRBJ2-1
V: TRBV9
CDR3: CASSGVFANEQFF
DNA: TGTGCCAGCAGCGGAGTGTTTGCGAATGAGCAGTTCTTC

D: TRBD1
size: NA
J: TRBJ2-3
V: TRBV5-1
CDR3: CASSFGQGTDTQYF
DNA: TGCGCCAGCAGCTTCGGACAGGGGACAGATACGCAGTATTTT

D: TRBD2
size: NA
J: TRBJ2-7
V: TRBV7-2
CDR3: CASSFLPSTSGYEQYF
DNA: TGTGCCAGCAGCTTTCTCCCTTCGACTAGCGGCTACGAGCAGTACTTC

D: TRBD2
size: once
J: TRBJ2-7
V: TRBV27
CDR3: CASSSGTSGPTYEQYF
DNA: TGTGCCAGCAGTTCCGGGACTAGCGGGCCGACCTACGAGCAGTACTTC

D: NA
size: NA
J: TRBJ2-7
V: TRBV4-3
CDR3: CASSQDVSGQPYEQYF
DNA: TGCGCCAGCAGCCAAGATGTTTCAGGGCAGCCCTACGAGCAGTACTTC